This T cell receptor (beta chain) originates from a study of type 1 regulatory T cells. Study details: T-allo10 is an in vitro-generated, Tr1-enriched CD4 T cell product specific for alloantigen.

This clonotype was detected only a few times. Germline V gene sequence: CDR1 WNHNN, CDR2 SYGVQD (reference sequence). V lost 4 bases and J lost 3, with 7 bases in between. This CDR3 has 12 residues. TCRdb recomputed calls from the reads with MiXCR, one row per CDR3 protein. The data show 80,000 to 100,000 distinct CDR3 sequences, around 30% seen once. The V gene is TRBV10-1, the J gene TRBJ2-7; D gene uncertain. The sample was CD4+ T cells, either the whole sample or a sorted fraction (not recorded which). The clonotype originates from a human donor in good health. The CDR3 nucleotides are TGCGCCAGCAGTGCTAGTAGCTACGAGCAGTACTTC. Protein sequence: CASSASSYEQYF.